This passage covers 23 T cell receptor beta chains from one sample sequenced in a study of CD8 T cells in ankylosing spondylitis. Study conclusions and caveats: A TCR beta motif made of about 8 highly homologous variants seemed typical of ankylosing spondylitis blood.

These receptors' targets are unknown. TCRdb fed the 5' RACE reads into MiXCR, producing one record per CDR3 protein. The table shows hundreds of thousands of distinct CDR3 sequences, with roughly a quarter occurring only once. The sample taken for sequencing was blood, either unsorted or a sorted T cell fraction (not recorded which). The receptors derive from a male donor with ankylosing spondylitis.

The chain employs TRBV12-3 or TRBV12-4 and TRBJ1-5, with no clear D. The ends were cut back, 3 bases at V and 0 bases at J, with 9 bases in the middle. This CDR3 spans 15 amino acids. CDR3 amino acids: CASSFGLTSNQPQHF. The CDR3 coding sequence is TGTGCCAGCAGTTTCGGTCTGACTAGCAATCAGCCCCAGCATTTT.

This clonotype was seen more than once but under ten times. The chain has TRBV12-3 or TRBV12-4 and TRBJ2-1, with D hard to call. This CDR3 region has 16 residues. V was shortened by 3 bases and J by 0 bases, with 12 bases between the two germline ends. The CDR3 region has the DNA TGTGCCAGCAGTTTGGTGCGGCTTAGCTCCTACAATGAGCAGTTCTTC. Its translation is CASSLVRLSSYNEQFF.

This sequence joins TRBV29-1 and TRBJ2-1, with TRBD2 matching 8 bases. V lost 6 bases and J lost 0; bases outside the gene matches: 4. This CDR3 comprises 14 residues. Germline-derived CDR1 and CDR2 are SQVTM and ANQGSEA. This chain's CDR3 is CSVLSGSSYNEQFF. Here the CDR3 DNA reads TGCAGCGTCTTAAGCGGGAGCTCCTACAATGAGCAGTTCTTC.

In its sample, this clonotype was seen a few times. This rearrangement joins TRBV4-2 to TRBJ1-1; TRBD1 aligns across 7 bases. The CDR3 has 14 amino acids. Trimming removed 4 bases from V and 6 bases from J; junction bases left unmatched: 8. Germline V lookup: CDR1 LGHNA, CDR2 YNFKEQ. CDR3 DNA: TGTGCCAGCAGCCTCACAGGGGTGAGGCCTGAAGCTTTCTTT. Translating gives CASSLTGVRPEAFF.

V usage is TRBV3-1 and J usage is TRBJ2-5, with 14 bases matching TRBD2. Germline V gene sequence: CDR1 LGHDT, CDR2 YNNKEL (reference sequence). V was pared by 1 base and J by 4 bases, with 8 bases of the junction left unmatched. The CDR3 contains 18 residues. The CDR3 loop is CASSQADGLAGGGETQYF. The CDR3 DNA is TGTGCCAGCAGCCAAGCCGACGGACTAGCGGGAGGAGGAGAGACCCAGTACTTC.

The chain has TRBV5-1 and TRBJ2-1, with D possibly being TRBD2 (7 bases). Trimming shortened V by 3 bases and J by 5 bases, and 12 bases separated the two germline ends. This CDR3 has 14 residues. Germline V gene lookup returns CDR1 SGHRS and CDR2 YFSETQ. This CDR3 reads CASSSGGGDNEQFF. CDR3 DNA sequence: TGCGCCAGCAGCTCGGGCGGGGGCGACAATGAGCAGTTCTTC.

This clonotype was counted a few times. This chain uses TRBV7-8 with TRBJ2-1, with 10 bases lining up with TRBD1. Trimming took 1 base from V and 2 from J; bases not matched to a gene: 2. Germline lookup yields CDR1 SGHVS and CDR2 FQNEAQ. This CDR3 comprises 16 residues. The CDR3 loop is CASSLVDRGAYNEQFF. The CDR3 coding sequence is TGTGCCAGCAGCTTAGTGGACAGGGGGGCCTACAATGAGCAGTTCTTC.

This clonotype turned up a few times. The chain is built from TRBV3-1 and TRBJ2-1, with D perhaps matching TRBD2 (5 bases). The germline CDR1 and CDR2 sequences are LGHDT and YNNKEL (reference sequence). The V end was cut by 4 bases, the J end by 8 bases, with 21 bases between. The CDR3 sequence is 16 residues long. This CDR3 is CASSPKPGREIHEQFF. The CDR3 coding sequence is TGTGCCAGCAGCCCGAAGCCGGGAAGGGAGATTCATGAGCAGTTCTTC.

The chain couples TRBV6-1 to TRBJ2-7; 14 bases align to TRBD2. Germline lookup yields CDR1 MNHNS and CDR2 SASEGT. The J segment lost 4 bases and the V segment lost 6 bases, leaving 8 bases of the junction unmatched. The CDR3 runs to 16 residues. CDR3 sequence (DNA): TGTGCCAGCAGCCGGACTAGCGGGAGGCCCCGATACGAGCAGTACTTC. Amino acid sequence: CASSRTSGRPRYEQYF.

The V gene is TRBV7-9, the J gene TRBJ2-2; D is perhaps TRBD1 (6 bases). This CDR3 contains 14 residues. The ends were cut back, 5 bases at V and 6 bases at J, with 13 bases in the middle. Germline V gives CDR1 SEHNR, CDR2 FQNEAQ (reference sequence). The CDR3 DNA sequence: TGTGCCAGCAGCATAAAACAGGGTCCCGGGGAGCTGTTTTTT. It translates to CASSIKQGPGELFF.

In its sample, this clonotype was seen a few times. The chain links TRBV6-1 to TRBJ2-1, with 9 positions matching TRBD2. Germline CDR1 and CDR2: MNHNS and SASEGT. The length of the CDR3 is 14 residues. Trimming removed 7 bases from V and 9 bases from J; junction bases left unmatched: 10. CDR3 loop: CASTGLASGGEQFF. The CDR3, as DNA: TGTGCCAGCACCGGACTAGCGTCTGGCGGTGAGCAGTTCTTC.

The chain couples TRBV5-1 to TRBJ2-1, with 12 bases identical to TRBD2. The CDR3 loop spans 15 amino acids. Germline V gene lookup returns CDR1 SGHRS and CDR2 YFSETQ. After removal of 5 bases from V and 8 bases from J, the junction contained 8 bases not matched to a gene. In DNA form, the CDR3 reads TGCGCCAGCAGGACCCCCGGACTAGCGGGATATGAGCAGTTCTTC. It is translated as CASRTPGLAGYEQFF.

This clonotype came up many times. This sequence joins TRBV29-1 and TRBJ2-1; TRBD2 aligns across 8 bases. The germline V gene encodes CDR1 SQVTM and CDR2 ANQGSEA. The CDR3 consists of 13 residues. V trimming: 4 bases; J trimming: 9 bases; junction bases outside the gene matches: 8. CDR3 in amino acids: CSVALAGKGEQFF. The CDR3 DNA sequence: TGCAGCGTTGCTCTAGCGGGTAAGGGTGAGCAGTTCTTC.

This clonotype has a handful of counts. The rearrangement joins TRBV20-1 to TRBJ2-3, with 7 bases fitting TRBD2. The CDR3 has 15 residues. The V gene end was trimmed by 1 base and the J gene end by 2 bases; junction bases not matched to a gene: 6. Per the germline V gene, CDR1 is DFQATT and CDR2 is SNEGSKA (reference sequence). The CDR3 here is CSARASGKATDTQYF. The CDR3 nucleotides are TGCAGTGCTAGAGCCAGCGGGAAGGCCACAGATACGCAGTATTTT.

The chain combines TRBV20-1 with TRBJ2-2, with TRBD2 matching 9 bases. Germline V lookup: CDR1 DFQATT, CDR2 SNEGSKA (reference sequence). CDR3 length: 14 residues. The V and J ends lost 6 bases and 2 bases, in that order; junction bases with no gene match: 4. This CDR3 is CSAKTSGNTGELFF. The DNA for the CDR3 is TGCAGTGCCAAGACTAGCGGAAACACCGGGGAGCTGTTTTTT.

A few counts support this clonotype. The rearrangement uses TRBV5-5 and TRBJ2-7; 7 positions match TRBD1. The CDR3 is 14 amino acids. After removal of 4 bases from V and 5 bases from J, the junction contained 9 bases not matched to a gene. CDR1 is SGHKS, CDR2 YYEKEE, per germline (reference sequence). The CDR3 loop is CASSLTGTINEQYF. In nucleotides, the CDR3 is TGTGCCAGCAGCCTGACAGGGACCATCAACGAGCAGTACTTC.

Only a few counts were recorded for this clonotype. This sequence joins TRBV5-1 and TRBJ1-2; D gene unclear. The germline V and J ends were trimmed by 3 bases and 2 bases, with 8 bases remaining between them. Germline-derived CDR1 and CDR2 are SGHRS and YFSETQ. The CDR3 consists of 13 residues. The CDR3: CASSSTQNYGYTF. CDR3 coding DNA: TGCGCCAGCAGCTCCACACAGAACTATGGCTACACCTTC.

This clonotype was observed a single time. The CDR3 does not close with the conserved phenylalanine or tryptophan, likely indicating a read error. V usage is TRBV12-3 or TRBV12-4 and J usage is TRBJ2-3; 7 bases map to TRBD2. This CDR3 spans 15 amino acids. The ends lost 3 bases at V and 3 bases at J; junction bases unmatched: 6. CDR3 DNA: TGTGCCAGCAGTTTTCGGCGGGGGAGAACAGATACGCAGTATTTA. Its protein product is CASSFRRGRTDTQYL.

V is TRBV3-1 and J is TRBJ1-5; D not resolved. This CDR3 comprises 14 residues. V shed 3 bases and J shed 7 bases, with 13 bases lying between them. Germline V gene sequence: CDR1 LGHDT, CDR2 YNNKEL (reference sequence). The CDR3: CASSQNRAGQPQHF. The CDR3 DNA reads as TGTGCCAGCAGCCAGAACCGTGCGGGGCAGCCCCAGCATTTT.

The sample holds a few counts of this clonotype. V usage is TRBV7-9 and J usage is TRBJ2-3; TRBD2 matches 8 bases. Germline CDR1 is SEHNR and CDR2 is FQNEAQ (reference sequence). Losses at the gene ends were 0 bases for V and 4 bases for J; bases not matched to a gene: 3. This CDR3 has 15 residues. The CDR3 protein is CASSLAAGVADTQYF. CDR3 nucleotide sequence: TGTGCCAGCAGCTTAGCAGCGGGAGTCGCAGATACGCAGTATTTT.

This clonotype showed up many times. At one end the junction does not follow the germline gene, possibly because of a read error. The chain's CDR3 is CASSLRADTQYF. The CDR3 nucleotides are TGCGCCAGCAGCTTGAGGGCAGATACGCAGTATTTT. This rearrangement joins TRBV7-2 to TRBJ2-3, with a possible D match to TRBD2 (5 bases). CDR1 is SGHTA, CDR2 FQGNSA, per germline. This CDR3 region has 12 residues. Together with reference TRBV7-2 and TRBJ2-3, the CDR3 gives the full variable domain: GAGVSQSPSNKVTEKGKDVELRCDPISGHTALYWYRQSLGQGLEFLIYFQGNSAPDKSGLPSDRFSAERTGGSVSTLTIQRTQQEDSAVYLCASSLRADTQYFGPGTRLTVL.

This clonotype was seen only a few times. V usage is TRBV12-3 or TRBV12-4 and J usage is TRBJ2-2; TRBD2 aligns across 10 bases. The CDR3 is 16 amino acids. The V gene end was trimmed by 5 bases and the J gene end by 6 bases; junction bases not matched to a gene: 9. This CDR3 reads CASSPQAGGPSGELFF. CDR3 in DNA: TGTGCCAGCAGTCCCCAAGCGGGAGGGCCCTCCGGGGAGCTGTTTTTT.

This clonotype was recorded once. The chain couples TRBV20-1 to TRBJ2-3; 9 nucleotides line up with TRBD1. CDR1 is DFQATT, CDR2 SNEGSKA, per germline (reference sequence). This CDR3 region has 16 residues. After removal of 5 bases from V and 1 base from J, the junction contained 10 bases not matched to a gene. The CDR3 sequence is CSADTTGGLGTDTQYF. Written as DNA, the CDR3 is TGCAGTGCTGACACAACAGGGGGCCTGGGCACAGATACGCAGTATTTT.